This T cell receptor (beta chain) was identified during a study of Graves' ophthalmopathy and Graves' hyperthyroidism. Transcripts of RNA were the source for amplifying TCR beta CDR3 regions. First-round RT-PCR relied on HTBI primers, and a second-round multiplex PCR came next. One entry per CDR3 protein results from TCRdb running MiXCR on the multiplex PCR reads. The sample consists of around 1,000,000 distinct CDR3 sequences, 35% to 45% of them appearing once. Of note for this clonotype: As yet, its antigen is unknown.

Clinical symptoms, serum thyroxine, TRAb, thyroid ultrasound and orbital computed tomography formed the basis of diagnosis. Broader study findings: Ophthalmopathy cases were distinguished from stable hyperthyroidism by a 13-signature model, reaching over 85% sensitivity and approximately 81% specificity. Blood also held most thyroid clonotypes expanded above 0.001 frequency.

The CDR3 covers 14 residues. Per the germline V gene, CDR1 is DFQATT and CDR2 is SNEGSKA (reference sequence). Trimming removed 1 base at V and 0 bases at J, with 9 bases between. Sequenced: peripheral blood or thyroid tissue (not recorded which). This TCR derives from an adult man with Graves' hyperthyroidism. This chain links TRBV20-1 with TRBJ1-2; D ambiguous. CDR3 in amino acids: CSARVGRSNYGYTF. The DNA for the CDR3 is TGCAGTGCTAGAGTGGGGAGATCTAACTATGGCTACACCTTC.